The clone carrying this T cell receptor beta chain was recorded a few times. V lost 4 bases and J 5 bases, leaving 11 bases between the germline ends. CDR1 and CDR2 from the germline V gene are LNHDA and SQIVND (reference sequence). The CDR3 extends over 13 amino acids. Produced via immunoSEQ multiplex PCR; TCRdb's table is partial and in-frame only. The repertoire holds about 83,000 clones, with roughly nine tenths as singletons. This specimen belongs to a study of technical replicates of blood from a few donors. V is TRBV19 and J is TRBJ1-1, with unresolved D. The receptor was derived from a human donor in good health. Material: T cells isolated from PBMCs. This CDR3 reads CASSKTGRTEAFF. The CDR3 nucleotides read TGTGCCAGTAGTAAGACGGGGAGAACTGAAGCTTTCTTT.